Listed below are T cell receptor beta chains from one sample, sequenced in a study of cytomegalovirus exposure and HLA in healthy donors. Some clones are missing from TCRdb's copy, which holds only in-frame ones; the method was immunoSEQ multiplex PCR. Of 55,000 to 80,000 clones listed, about 65% are singletons. Sequencing was done on a sample of PBMCs. Source of these receptors: a woman in her thirties in good health and CMV-seronegative. Both conserved end residues are part of each CDR3. D genes are given only for firm matches. Rows give clone size only sometimes, using once, few, many, or a class for an expanded clone.

V: TRBV19
length: 14
size: .
D: TRBD1
J: TRBJ1-2
CDR3: CASSIRTGKDGYTF
DNA: TGTGCCAGTAGTATCCGGACAGGGAAGGATGGCTACACCTTC

V: TRBV5-1
length: 15
size: .
D: TRBD2
J: TRBJ2-1
CDR3: CASRATSGLRGEQFF
DNA: TGCGCCAGCAGGGCAACTAGCGGCCTTCGGGGTGAGCAGTTCTTC

V: TRBV7-9
length: 13
size: .
D: .
J: TRBJ2-3
CDR3: CATWKLGQDTQYF
DNA: TGTGCCACCTGGAAGTTGGGGCAAGATACGCAGTATTTT

V: TRBV28
length: 12
size: few
D: .
J: TRBJ1-1
CDR3: CASSGTLPEAFF
DNA: TGTGCCAGCTCCGGGACACTACCTGAAGCTTTCTTT

V: TRBV7-2
length: 15
size: .
D: TRBD2
J: TRBJ2-7
CDR3: CASSLSGGAGYEQYF
DNA: TGTGCCAGCAGCTTATCCGGGGGGGCTGGGTACGAGCAGTACTTC

V: TRBV6-6
length: 15
size: .
D: TRBD1
J: TRBJ1-2
CDR3: CASSSIRTGVYGYTF
DNA: TGTGCCAGCAGTTCAATTAGGACAGGGGTCTATGGCTACACCTTC

V: TRBV5-5
length: 14
size: .
D: TRBD1
J: TRBJ2-7
CDR3: CASSRDQGAHEQYF
DNA: TGTGCCAGCAGCCGAGACCAGGGGGCCCACGAGCAGTACTTC

V: TRBV10-3
length: 15
size: once
D: TRBD1
J: TRBJ1-3
CDR3: CATEGASTGGNTIYF
DNA: TGTGCCACCGAGGGGGCGAGTACTGGAGGAAACACCATATATTTT

V: TRBV5-1
length: 15
size: few
D: TRBD2
J: TRBJ2-1
CDR3: CASSLVVAGNNEQFF
DNA: TGCGCCAGCAGCTTGGTGGTAGCGGGGAACAATGAGCAGTTCTTC

V: TRBV30
length: 14
size: .
D: TRBD1
J: TRBJ1-6
CDR3: CAWCTGVRKSPLHF
DNA: TGTGCCTGGTGCACAGGGGTGAGGAAATCACCCCTCCACTTT

V: TRBV5-1
length: 15
size: once
D: TRBD1
J: TRBJ1-2
CDR3: CASSLTLTGDYGYTF
DNA: TGCGCCAGCAGCTTGACTCTGACAGGGGACTATGGCTACACCTTC